The TCR beta chain under discussion was sequenced for a study of blood T cells in healthy people across ages. It was with a sample-barcoded 5' primer and a J-beta primer mix that a second PCR of about 7 to 12 cycles was run. TCRdb ran MiXCR on the 5' RACE reads and lists one entry per CDR3 protein. The sample contains roughly 1.7 million distinct CDR3 sequences, about 35% of which appear only once. Germline V gives CDR1 SGHRS, CDR2 YFSETQ. V gave up 4 bases and J gave up 4 bases; unmatched junction bases: 9. The CDR3 extends over 15 amino acids. In its sample, this clonotype was seen a few times. The chain combines TRBV5-1 with TRBJ2-5; 8 nucleotides agree with TRBD1. This TCR derives from a young woman in good health. The source material was blood. The CDR3 loop reads CASSVAGGAGETQYF. In nucleotides, the CDR3 is TGCGCCAGCAGCGTGGCAGGGGGCGCGGGAGAGACCCAGTACTTC.